One and the same sample provided the 2 T cell receptor beta chains below, sequenced in a study of neurological immune-mediated disorders. TCRdb itself ran the 5' RACE reads through MiXCR, one entry per CDR3 protein. Of 74,000 or so distinct CDR3 sequences detected, under 10% appear once; the ten largest clones hold 1.5% to 2%. The sequenced sample consisted of PBMCs. The origin of the receptors is a man aged 50 or older in good health.

In this sample, this clonotype turned up once. The germline gene is not matched at one end of the junction; a read error may be the cause. This chain links TRBV4-3 with TRBJ1-6; D gene uncertain. CDR1 and CDR2 from the germline V gene are LGHNA and YSLEER. This CDR3 is 16 amino acids long. CDR3 nucleotide sequence: TGCTCCAGCAGCCAAGAACGGAGGCCCTATAATTCGCCCCTCCACTTT. This sequence encodes CSSSQERRPYNSPLHF.

In its sample, this clonotype was seen many times. V is TRBV7-2 and J is TRBJ1-2; D perhaps matches TRBD1 (6 bases). Trimming took 4 bases from V and 4 from J, leaving 16 bases between them. CDR3 length: 15 residues. From germline, CDR1 is SGHTA and CDR2 FQGNSA. The CDR3 loop reads CASSSQAGGFYGYTF. For the CDR3, the DNA is TGTGCCAGCAGCTCCCAGGCGGGGGGCTTCTATGGCTACACCTTC.